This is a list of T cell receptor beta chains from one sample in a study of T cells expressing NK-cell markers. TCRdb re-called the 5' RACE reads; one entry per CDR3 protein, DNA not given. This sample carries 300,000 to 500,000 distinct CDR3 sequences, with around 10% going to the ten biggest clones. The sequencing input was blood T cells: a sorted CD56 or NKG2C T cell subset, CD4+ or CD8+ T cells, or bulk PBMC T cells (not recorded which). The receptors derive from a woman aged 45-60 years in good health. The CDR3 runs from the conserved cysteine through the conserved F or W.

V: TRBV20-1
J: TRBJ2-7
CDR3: CSADGQGGHEQYF

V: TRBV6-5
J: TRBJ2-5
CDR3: CASRASGTQQETQYF

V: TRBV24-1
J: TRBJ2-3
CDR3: CATSDAGQGGGDTQYF

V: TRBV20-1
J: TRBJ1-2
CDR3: CSASDRVNYGYTF

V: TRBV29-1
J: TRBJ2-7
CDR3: CSVPKQGASYEQYF

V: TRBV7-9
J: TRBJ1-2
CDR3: CASSLNQATNYGYTF

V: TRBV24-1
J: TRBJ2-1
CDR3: CATSEARVSALPYNEQFF

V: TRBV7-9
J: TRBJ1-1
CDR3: CASSKTGTEAFF

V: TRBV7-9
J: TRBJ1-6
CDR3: CASSSSTGKSPLHF

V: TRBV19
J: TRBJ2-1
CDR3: CASSSRLNEYNEQFF

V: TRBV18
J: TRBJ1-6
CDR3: CASSPSAGSPLHF

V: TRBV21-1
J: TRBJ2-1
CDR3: CASSNLSQGAYNEQFF

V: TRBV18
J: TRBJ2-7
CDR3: CASSPGRTGGYEQYF

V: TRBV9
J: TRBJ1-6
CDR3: CASSGGGNSPLHF

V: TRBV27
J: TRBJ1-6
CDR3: CASSLMAGYSPLHF

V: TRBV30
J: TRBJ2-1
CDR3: CAWGRGLAGGRNEQFF

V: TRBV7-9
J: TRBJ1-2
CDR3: CASSLDRDTTNYGYTF

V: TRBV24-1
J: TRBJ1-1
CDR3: CATRGALNTEAFF

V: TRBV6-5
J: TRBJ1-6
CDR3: CASSYSGVRNSPLHF

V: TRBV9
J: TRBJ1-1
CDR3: CASRPGQALNTEAFF

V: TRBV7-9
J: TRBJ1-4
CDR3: CASSSGDWGDEKLFF

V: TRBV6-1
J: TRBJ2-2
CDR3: CASSSKGGTGELFF

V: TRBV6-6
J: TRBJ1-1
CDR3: CASSAFGTEAFF

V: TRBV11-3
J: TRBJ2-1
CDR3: CASSPRTSNEQFF

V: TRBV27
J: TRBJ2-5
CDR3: CASSLGTGGETQYF

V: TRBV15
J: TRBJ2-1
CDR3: CATSRDLPSASSQFF

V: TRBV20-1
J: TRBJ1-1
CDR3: CSAPPGMNTEAFF

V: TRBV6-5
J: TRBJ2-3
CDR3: CASSTGGSRTDTQYF

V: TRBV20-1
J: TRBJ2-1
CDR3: CSARIPEVGGSEQFF

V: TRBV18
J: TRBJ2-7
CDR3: CASSGTKENEQYF

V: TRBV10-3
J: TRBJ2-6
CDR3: CAISDGQGSGANVLTF

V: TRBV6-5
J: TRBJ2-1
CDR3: CASQSKRLGSYNEQFF

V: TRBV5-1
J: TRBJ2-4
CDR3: CASSLGIIAGVAKNIQYF

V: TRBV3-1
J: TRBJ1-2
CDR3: CASSQDTQGYTF

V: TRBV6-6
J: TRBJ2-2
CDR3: CASTPLLEGGDTGELFF

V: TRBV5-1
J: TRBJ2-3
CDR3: CASSREGGTRTDTQYF

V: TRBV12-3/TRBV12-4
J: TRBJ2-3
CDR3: CASTPIWGTDTQYF

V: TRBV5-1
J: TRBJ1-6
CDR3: CASSRQLTNSPLHF

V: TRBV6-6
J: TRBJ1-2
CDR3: CASSFPRQGANYGYTF

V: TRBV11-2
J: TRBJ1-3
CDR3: CASSFRTSGNTIYF

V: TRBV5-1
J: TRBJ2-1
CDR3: CASSFTGLAGVFNEQFF

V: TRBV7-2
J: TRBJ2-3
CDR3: CASGGGSTDTQYF

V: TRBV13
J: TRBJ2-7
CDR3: CASRLQGEWHEQYF

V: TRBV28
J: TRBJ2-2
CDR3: CASTHDTGGWPGELFF

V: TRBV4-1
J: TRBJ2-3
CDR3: CASSQVGIRDTQYF

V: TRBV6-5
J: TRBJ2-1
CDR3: CASSYSGLNSYNEQFF

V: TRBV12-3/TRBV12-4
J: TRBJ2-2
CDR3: CASIPANTGELFF

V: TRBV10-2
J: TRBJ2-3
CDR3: CASSRPSGRAGTDTQYF

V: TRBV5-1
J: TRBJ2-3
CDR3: CASSLGDSIPSTDTQYF

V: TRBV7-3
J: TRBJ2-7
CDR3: CASSLPEGEQYF